This T cell receptor (beta chain) was observed in a study of response to subunit inactivated influenza vaccine (dated 2018 in TCRdb). With respect to the entire study: Deep quantitative T cell receptor repertoire profiling was used in the study to track responses to a trivalent subunit inactivated influenza vaccine.

This clonotype has ten or more counts. Its antigen is currently not known. Per-nucleotide qualities are absent, and no much larger clonotype sits a single base away. The receptor library was made with RT-PCR. Instrument on record: Illumina HiSeq 2500. In TCRdb, the public reads were trimmed at Q25 with fastp and aligned with MiXCR, with productive beta chains retained. A single entry per CDR3 protein holds the most common genes and DNA from its merged rows. For this sample the table gives about 500,000 distinct CDR3 sequences, of which more than 15% were detected only once. Of the sample, roughly 3.1% falls within the top ten clones. The trim is 4 bases for V and 4 bases for J, with a gap of 15 bases between the germline ends. The cysteine opens and the phenylalanine closes a CDR3 of 15 amino acids. The read is trimmed to its CDR3 DNA, 45 bases read in frame from base 1. The germline V gene gives CDR1 as SGHRS and CDR2 as YFSETQ.

General conclusions and limits of the study: The authors proposed that each seasonal influenza vaccination may bring in only a limited number of new T cells.

Sequencing was performed on CD4+ T cells sorted from PBMCs, taken about 23 months after vaccination. The sequence is built from TRBV5-1 and TRBJ2-1, with TRBD1 tentatively as D gene (5 bases match). The clonotype was recovered from a man aged 50 to 69 who received an inactivated influenza vaccine. Donor details come from another sample of the same person, matched by shared clones. The sequenced DNA is TGCGCCAGCAGCAAAGACAGAATAGAATACAATGAGCAGTTCTTC. It translates to CASSKDRIEYNEQFF.